Each of the 23 T cell receptor beta chains below was sequenced from the same sample in a study of T cell responses to AZD1222 COVID-19 vaccine. The method was immunoSEQ multiplex PCR; TCRdb's version includes in-frame clones alone and lacks a portion of them. The table has over 130,000 clones, around nine tenths seen once. The material sequenced was peripheral blood, taken on day 0 of AZD1222 vaccination. Receptor source: an adult in good health.

The J gene is TRBJ1-5, the V gene TRBV27; D uncertain. Germline V gene lookup returns CDR1 MNHEY and CDR2 SMNVEV (reference sequence). The ends were cut back, 6 bases at V and 0 bases at J, with 9 bases in the middle. The CDR3 loop spans 14 amino acids. The CDR3 sequence: CASRTWGSNQPQHF. CDR3 sequence (DNA): TGTGCCAGCAGGACCTGGGGTAGCAATCAGCCCCAGCATTTT.

V is TRBV28 and J is TRBJ1-6, with D perhaps matching TRBD1 (5 bases). Germline loops: CDR1 MDHEN, CDR2 SYDVKM. The CDR3 loop spans 14 amino acids. The V and J ends lost 9 bases and 10 bases respectively, with 19 bases between them. CDR3: CASIRGASQSPLHF. For the CDR3, the DNA is TGTGCCAGTATTAGAGGGGCCTCCCAATCACCCCTCCACTTT.

This clone was observed a single time. V is TRBV2 and J is TRBJ1-5; D is undetermined. V was clipped by 4 bases and J by 8 bases, with 15 bases between them. Germline values: CDR1 SNHLY, CDR2 FYNNEI. The CDR3 is 14 amino acids. The CDR3 reads CASSVSGPREPQHF. The CDR3, as DNA: TGTGCCAGCAGTGTATCCGGTCCGCGAGAGCCCCAGCATTTT.

The rearrangement joins TRBV7-9 to TRBJ2-7; no reliable D call. The V end lost 0 bases, the J end lost 0 bases, and 9 bases lay between the germline ends. This CDR3 has 15 residues. The V gene's germline CDR1 is SEHNR and CDR2 FQNEAQ (reference sequence). The CDR3 loop reads CASSLAPPDSYEQYF. The CDR3 nucleotides are TGTGCCAGCAGCTTAGCGCCCCCGGACTCCTACGAGCAGTACTTC.

V usage is TRBV15 and J usage is TRBJ2-3; 8 bases are a match to TRBD2. The CDR3 covers 15 residues. V shed 0 bases and J 3 bases; nucleotides not matched to a gene: 2. Per the germline V gene, CDR1 is LNHNV and CDR2 is YYDKDF (reference sequence). The CDR3 sequence is CATSRDPSGTDTQYF. The CDR3 nucleotides read TGTGCCACCAGCAGAGATCCTAGCGGGACAGATACGCAGTATTTT. Drawing the rest from reference TRBV15 and TRBJ2-3, the complete variable domain is DAMVIQNPRYQVTQFGKPVTLSCSQTLNHNVMYWYQQKSSQAPKLLFHYYDKDFNNEADTPDNFQSRRPNTSFCFLDIRSPGLGDTAMYLCATSRDPSGTDTQYFGPGTRLTVL.

The chain combines TRBV29-1 with TRBJ1-5, with 9 bases that match TRBD1. Trimming cost V 4 bases and J 2 bases; bases outside gene matches: 15. CDR1 is SQVTM and CDR2 is ANQGSEA in the germline V gene. This CDR3 has 18 residues. The CDR3 sequence is CSVATTHTGGAGNQPQHF. The CDR3 DNA sequence: TGCAGCGTTGCCACCACGCACACAGGGGGCGCAGGCAATCAGCCCCAGCATTTT.

The J gene is TRBJ2-2, the V gene TRBV2; D not certain. Trimming removed 7 bases from V and 2 bases from J, with 14 bases in between. Germline V CDR1 and CDR2: SNHLY, FYNNEI. The CDR3 runs to 15 residues. In nucleotides, the CDR3 is TGTGCCAGCAAACGGCGAGAGTTAAACACCGGGGAGCTGTTTTTT. Translating gives CASKRRELNTGELFF.

The chain employs TRBV29-1 and TRBJ1-6; D unclear. CDR3 length equals 13 residues. CDR1 SQVTM and CDR2 ANQGSEA come from the germline V gene. V was trimmed by 7 bases and J by 9 bases, leaving 16 bases between them. The DNA for the CDR3 is TGCAGCGGCGAGGATCGGGGAAGTTCACCCCTCCACTTT. This sequence encodes CSGEDRGSSPLHF.

The chain couples TRBV3-1 (or the pseudogene TRBV3-2) to TRBJ1-6; no reliable D call. With 1 base removed from V and 10 bases from J, the gap between germline ends came to 14 bases. The CDR3 contains 15 residues. Germline V gives CDR1 LGHDT, CDR2 YNNKEL (reference sequence). CDR3 DNA sequence: TGTGCCAGCAGCCAAGGGCCGGAGGGCAAATCACCCCTCCACTTT. This gives the protein CASSQGPEGKSPLHF.

CDR3 sequence: CAWSVSGQETQYF. Here the CDR3 DNA reads TGTGCCTGGAGTGTATCTGGGCAAGAGACCCAGTACTTC. The chain couples TRBV30 to TRBJ2-5, with D uncertain. The V and J ends lost 0 bases and 2 bases respectively, with 7 bases between them. This CDR3 is 13 amino acids long. Germline CDR1 and CDR2: GTSNPN and SVGIG (reference sequence).

V is TRBV12-3 or TRBV12-4 and J is TRBJ1-4, with unresolved D. V gave up 5 bases and J gave up 3 bases, with 7 bases separating them. This CDR3 region has 13 residues. CDR3 sequence (DNA): TGTGCCAGCAGTCGCGGGGCTAATGAAAAACTGTTTTTT. Protein product: CASSRGANEKLFF.

The rearrangement joins TRBV12-3 or TRBV12-4 to TRBJ2-1, with D possibly TRBD1 on 5 matching bases. Trimming stripped 8 bases from V and 8 bases from J, with 13 bases between. The CDR3 length is 12 residues. CDR3 region: CASGPRGDEQFF. The CDR3 coding sequence is TGTGCCAGCGGACCAAGGGGCGATGAGCAGTTCTTC.

The chain is built from TRBV7-3 and TRBJ2-1; 7 bases are a match to TRBD1. The CDR3 has 16 amino acids. Germline assignment: CDR1 SGHTA and CDR2 FQGTGA. J lost 0 bases, V lost 10 bases, and 12 bases had no gene match. This chain's CDR3 is CATSLQGTSSYNEQFF. CDR3 nucleotides: TGTGCCACCTCCTTACAGGGGACCAGCTCCTACAATGAGCAGTTCTTC.

This clone was seen just once. This rearrangement joins TRBV7-2 to TRBJ2-6; 9 bases are shared with TRBD1. The CDR3 covers 18 residues. Trimming took 5 bases from V and 2 from J; bases not matched to a gene: 10. Per germline, CDR1 SGHTA and CDR2 FQGNSA. CDR3 nucleotides: TGTGCCAGCAGCGGACACAGGGGGCGCCGGGCTGGGGCCAACGTCCTGACTTTC. It specifies CASSGHRGRRAGANVLTF.

The chain combines TRBV28 with TRBJ1-2, with D perhaps TRBD1 (5 bases). The length of the CDR3 is 13 residues. Germline assignment: CDR1 MDHEN and CDR2 SYDVKM. With 6 bases removed from V and 4 bases from J, the gap between germline ends came to 12 bases. The CDR3 here is CASRIQGSYGYTF. The CDR3 DNA is TGTGCCAGCAGAATCCAGGGTTCCTATGGCTACACCTTC.

The rearrangement uses TRBV4-2 and TRBJ2-5; TRBD2 matches at 13 bases. The V and J ends lost 4 bases and 3 bases, in that order; junction bases with no gene match: 8. Germline loops: CDR1 LGHNA, CDR2 YNFKEQ. The CDR3 consists of 17 residues. CDR3 in DNA: TGTGCCAGCAGCCCAATGGTCGGACTAGCGGGGGAAGAGACCCAGTACTTC. Protein product: CASSPMVGLAGEETQYF.

The chain carries TRBV4-1 and TRBJ1-1; 8 nucleotides align to TRBD1. Germline trimming cut 3 bases from V and 6 bases from J; bases unmatched to any gene: 15. The length of the CDR3 is 17 residues. Germline CDR1 MGHRA, CDR2 YSYEKL. In nucleotides, the CDR3 is TGCGCCAGCAGCCACCACTATGACAGGGGATTTCAGGCTGAAGCTTTCTTT. Amino acid sequence: CASSHHYDRGFQAEAFF.

The V gene is TRBV4-1, the J gene TRBJ1-5; no reliable D call. The ends were cut back, 1 base at V and 9 bases at J, with 19 bases in the middle. The CDR3 covers 16 residues. The germline gives CDR1 MGHRA, CDR2 YSYEKL. The CDR3 sequence: CASSQGAESLKRPQHF. The CDR3 coding sequence is TGCGCCAGCAGCCAAGGCGCGGAATCCCTCAAGAGGCCCCAGCATTTT.

Only one count was recorded for this clone. V usage is TRBV28 and J usage is TRBJ2-7, with TRBD1 matching 9 bases. In germline, CDR1 is MDHEN, CDR2 SYDVKM. V trimming: 4 bases; J trimming: 3 bases; junction bases outside the gene matches: 7. This CDR3 comprises 15 residues. CDR3 sequence: CASSSRGTGNYEQYF. CDR3 DNA: TGTGCCAGCAGTTCCCGGGGGACAGGGAACTACGAGCAGTACTTC.

In this sample, this clone turned up once. This chain links TRBV12-3 or TRBV12-4 with TRBJ2-3; D not resolved. The CDR3 length is 12 residues. V dropped 5 bases and J dropped 11 bases, with 14 bases sitting between them. CDR3 bases: TGTGCCAGCAGTAAGGCGTGGTTCGGGCAGTATTTT. Protein: CASSKAWFGQYF.

The gene calls are TRBV5-1 and TRBJ1-4; the D is unclear. Germline CDR1 and CDR2: SGHRS and YFSETQ. The CDR3 extends over 13 amino acids. Trimming removed 3 bases at V and 4 bases at J, with 7 bases between. The CDR3 DNA reads as TGCGCCAGCAGCTCGTGGGGTAATGAAAAACTGTTTTTT. Its protein product is CASSSWGNEKLFF.

The chain has TRBV6-5 and TRBJ1-1, with a possible D match to TRBD1 (5 bases). There are 14 residues in the CDR3. Germline V gene data show CDR1 as MNHEY and CDR2 as SVGAGI. The V end lost 7 bases, the J end lost 4 bases, and 16 bases lay between the germline ends. CDR3 region: CASTPRGAGTEAFF. As DNA, the CDR3 is TGTGCCAGCACCCCCCGAGGGGCGGGCACTGAAGCTTTCTTT.

This chain links TRBV2 with TRBJ1-6, with D hard to call. V shed 4 bases and J shed 0 bases, with 10 bases lying between them. The CDR3 has 16 residues. CDR1 and CDR2 (germline): SNHLY, FYNNEI. The CDR3 spells CASSAHKSSYNSPLHF. The CDR3 nucleotides read TGTGCCAGCAGTGCACACAAGAGCTCCTATAATTCACCCCTCCACTTT.